This T cell receptor (beta chain) was found in a study of blood T cell repertoires in COVID-19. The CDR3 sequence is 15 residues long. Trimming removed 3 bases from V and 2 bases from J; junction bases left unmatched: 6. Per germline, CDR1 KGHSH and CDR2 LQKENI. Original processing methods: Reference gene primers were amplified, and this amplification served to estimate nucleated cell counts. Profiled with immunoSEQ multiplex PCR; TCRdb holds only in-frame clones, not every one. The V and J calls and clone size are taken from that table; D and trimming were inferred from the DNA. The data show roughly 160,000 clones, roughly 84% seen once.

The specimen was peripheral blood. The receptor comes from a man between 65 and 85 years old with active or convalescent COVID-19. The chain carries TRBV18 and TRBJ1-2; 7 positions match TRBD1. The DNA of the CDR3 is TGTGCCAGCTCACCTACAGGGGCTCAGAACTATGGCTACACCTTC. Protein: CASSPTGAQNYGYTF.